The entry below gives a single TCR beta chain sequence along with its context. One entry per CDR3 protein, called by TCRdb with MiXCR from the RACE reads. The sample contains 79,000 or so distinct CDR3 sequences, approximately 35% of which appear only once. The entry originates in a study of human T cells and chemical hapten exposure. As for time point: patch test 1, 2 weeks after DPC sensitization. The sample's treatment: therapeutic diphenylcyclopropenone sensitization with weekly scalp DPC. From whole blood left unfractionated, total RNA was extracted. This sample comprised whole blood, obtained in connection with sensitization to the hapten diphenylcyclopropenone (DPC). The sequence was obtained from a man between 40 and 49 years old with alopecia areata. Some clones in this sample may be carry-over from other donors' samples.

Here the CDR3 reads CASVQGTLTGELFF. DNA for the CDR3: TGTGCCAGCGTCCAGGGGACCCTCACCGGGGAGCTGTTTTTT. This chain links TRBV2 with TRBJ2-2; D is perhaps TRBD1 (6 bases). The V end was cut by 8 bases, the J end by 4 bases, with 14 bases between. The CDR3 contains 14 residues. Germline assignment: CDR1 SNHLY and CDR2 FYNNEI.